The 24 T cell receptor beta chains in this list originate from one sample, sequenced in a study of blood T cell repertoires in COVID-19 (dated by TCRdb to 2019 to 2021). To prepare the library, the immunoSEQ multiplex PCR assay was applied. Entries here come from immuneACCESS through TCRdb and include only in-frame sequences with V and J called. Some clones fail to appear in such tables; in the studies checked, an unresolved V gene covers under half of the shortfall, and the cause of the remainder is unknown. The sample yields under 150,000 clones; around 89% were counted once. The ten largest make up approximately 4.5% of the sample. Input material: peripheral blood. These TCRs come from a woman in her forties or fifties with acute or convalescent COVID-19.

The rearrangement joins TRBV27 to TRBJ1-2, with D unresolved. Germline V gene sequence: CDR1 MNHEY, CDR2 SMNVEV (reference sequence). V shed 5 bases and J shed 0 bases, with 13 bases lying between them. CDR3 length: 15 residues. The CDR3 loop reads CASSPLEVPNYGYTF. DNA of the CDR3: TGTGCCAGCAGTCCATTAGAGGTGCCTAACTATGGCTACACCTTC.

The chain links TRBV3-1 (or the pseudogene TRBV3-2) to TRBJ2-7, with 8 bases aligning to TRBD2. Germline CDR1 is LGHDT and CDR2 is YNNKEL (reference sequence). The CDR3 consists of 13 residues. Germline trimming cut 6 bases from V and 2 bases from J; bases unmatched to any gene: 3. CDR3 loop: CASSTGGPYEQYF. CDR3 DNA: TGTGCCAGCAGTACGGGGGGGCCCTACGAGCAGTACTTC.

The CDR3 loop is CASSIAGTVNTEAFF. CDR3 in DNA: TGTGCCAGCAGTATTGCCGGGACAGTGAACACTGAAGCTTTCTTT. The chain links TRBV28 to TRBJ1-1, with TRBD1 identical over 7 bases. V trimming: 5 bases; J trimming: 0 bases; junction bases outside the gene matches: 6. The germline CDR1 and CDR2 sequences are MDHEN and SYDVKM. The CDR3 length is 15 residues.

The CDR3, as DNA: TGTGCCAGCAGCTTATCCGGGACTAGCGGGAGAAATGAGCAGTTCTTC. As protein: CASSLSGTSGRNEQFF. This sequence joins TRBV7-2 and TRBJ2-1; 14 bases are a match to TRBD2. CDR1 SGHTA and CDR2 FQGNSA come from the germline V gene. Unmatched junction bases numbered 4, after V lost 2 bases and J lost 7 bases. The CDR3 contains 16 residues.

The sample holds a few counts of this clone. This chain links TRBV28 with TRBJ1-5, with D uncertain. Germline CDR1 is MDHEN and CDR2 is SYDVKM. V was cut by 2 bases and J by 3 bases, with 20 bases left in between. The CDR3 runs to 18 residues. CDR3 in DNA: TGTGCCAGCAGTTTAAGGACGGCCCGGACTGGCTCCAATCAGCCCCAGCATTTT. Amino acids: CASSLRTARTGSNQPQHF.

The chain carries TRBV29-1 and TRBJ1-4, with D uncertain. The CDR3 has 14 amino acids. The V end was cut by 1 base, the J end by 0 bases, with 6 bases between. The V gene's germline CDR1 is SQVTM and CDR2 ANQGSEA. CDR3 bases: TGCAGCGTTGAAGGGCCAGCAACTAATGAAAAACTGTTTTTT. It is translated as CSVEGPATNEKLFF.

This clone has a single count. The chain couples TRBV2 to TRBJ1-2; D perhaps matches TRBD1 (6 bases). Germline CDR1 and CDR2: SNHLY and FYNNEI. This CDR3 spans 12 amino acids. V was cut by 4 bases and J by 9 bases, with 12 bases left in between. The CDR3 spells CASSGITGSYTF. DNA of the CDR3: TGTGCCAGCAGTGGGATTACAGGGAGCTACACCTTC.

The chain recombines TRBV28 with TRBJ1-1; D is unresolved. Trimming pared 6 bases from V and 2 bases from J, leaving 19 bases between. CDR3 size: 16 residues. CDR1 MDHEN and CDR2 SYDVKM come from the germline V gene. This CDR3 reads CASSNPSAYGNTEAFF. CDR3 in DNA: TGTGCCAGCAGCAACCCGAGCGCCTATGGAAACACTGAAGCTTTCTTT.

The CDR3 sequence is CASRAGIRTDTQYF. The CDR3 nucleotides are TGTGCCAGCAGGGCGGGGATCCGCACAGATACGCAGTATTTT. V and J are TRBV6-5 and TRBJ2-3; tentative D call: TRBD2 (6 bases). Per germline, CDR1 MNHEY and CDR2 SVGAGI. V gave up 6 bases and J gave up 1 base, with 11 bases separating them. This CDR3 contains 14 residues.

The rearrangement links TRBV6-5 to TRBJ2-5; tentatively, D is TRBD2 (6 bases). The CDR3 is 15 amino acids. CDR1 is MNHEY and CDR2 is SVGAGI in the germline V gene. V was pared by 8 bases and J by 0 bases, with 16 bases between. The DNA of the CDR3 is TGTGCCAGCTGGTGGGGGGAACCGTACCAAGAGACCCAGTACTTC. Translated, it gives CASWWGEPYQETQYF.

This chain uses TRBV11-2 with TRBJ1-2, with 7 nucleotides matching TRBD1. The germline V gene encodes CDR1 SGHAT and CDR2 FQNNGV. J gave up 7 bases and V 0 bases, and 2 bases lay outside the gene matches. The CDR3 sequence is 13 residues long. Written as DNA, the CDR3 is TGTGCCAGCAGCTTAGATTGGACAGGTGGCTACACCTTC. Residues: CASSLDWTGGYTF.

The genes are TRBV5-1 and TRBJ1-2; D is ambiguous. The CDR3 consists of 15 residues. Trimming shortened V by 4 bases and J by 1 base, and 14 bases separated the two germline ends. Germline CDR1 is SGHRS and CDR2 is YFSETQ. As DNA, the CDR3 is TGCGCCAGCAGCGACTCGGGAAGGTATAACTATGGCTACACCTTC. Translation gives CASSDSGRYNYGYTF.

The chain recombines TRBV6-6 with TRBJ1-1; D not certain. This CDR3 is 12 amino acids long. V lost 1 base, J lost 3 bases, and 3 bases lay in between. The germline V gene has CDR1 MNHNY and CDR2 SVGAGI (reference sequence). This CDR3 reads CASSYFDTEAFF. Here the CDR3 DNA reads TGTGCCAGCAGTTACTTCGACACTGAAGCTTTCTTT.

The rearrangement joins TRBV2 to TRBJ2-1; 7 bases map to TRBD2. After removal of 8 bases from V and 3 bases from J, the junction contained 19 bases not matched to a gene. In germline, CDR1 is SNHLY, CDR2 FYNNEI. The CDR3 totals 18 residues. In DNA form, the CDR3 reads TGTGCCAGCGGAGCCGAATTGGACGGCGGGAGCATCTACAATGAGCAGTTCTTC. This sequence encodes CASGAELDGGSIYNEQFF. Full variable domain (outside the CDR3, taken from reference TRBV2 and TRBJ2-1): EPEVTQTPSHQVTQMGQEVILRCVPISNHLYFYWYRQILGQKVEFLVSFYNNEISEKSEIFDDQFSVERPDGSNFTLKIRSTKLEDSAMYFCASGAELDGGSIYNEQFFGPGTRLTVL.

The chain joins TRBV5-4 to TRBJ2-1, with 9 positions matching TRBD1. V gave up 3 bases and J gave up 3 bases; unmatched junction bases: 7. This CDR3 is 16 amino acids long. Germline V gene lookup returns CDR1 SGHNT and CDR2 YYREEE (reference sequence). CDR3 in amino acids: CASSSGQGTIYNEQFF. DNA for the CDR3: TGTGCCAGCAGCTCGGGACAGGGAACGATCTACAATGAGCAGTTCTTC.

The CDR3 here is CASTRTENTGELFF. The CDR3 DNA follows: TGCGCCAGCACGAGGACAGAAAACACCGGGGAGCTGTTTTTT. This chain uses TRBV5-1 with TRBJ2-2; D perhaps matches TRBD1 (6 bases). CDR3 size: 14 residues. V gave up 6 bases and J gave up 2 bases, with 11 bases separating them. From germline, CDR1 is SGHRS and CDR2 YFSETQ.

This clone was seen a few times. The CDR3 DNA reads TGCGCCAGCAGCTTGGAAGTACTCCCTCCCCACAATGAGCAGTTCTTC. Translating it yields CASSLEVLPPHNEQFF. The chain links TRBV5-1 to TRBJ2-1, with unresolved D. This CDR3 region has 16 residues. The V gene lost 0 bases and the J gene lost 5 bases, with 15 bases spanning the gap. CDR1 is SGHRS and CDR2 is YFSETQ in the germline V gene.

CDR3 nucleotides: TGTGCCAGCAGCTTTACTCTCCGGGGTCAGCCCCAGCATTTT. This gives the protein CASSFTLRGQPQHF. J is TRBJ1-5 and V is TRBV11-3, with D uncertain. The germline V gene has CDR1 SGHNT and CDR2 YENEEA. CDR3 size: 14 residues. Trimming left V 3 bases short and J 6 bases short, with 12 bases between.

This chain uses TRBV2 with TRBJ2-1; D call uncertain. The CDR3 length is 14 residues. Trimming removed 8 bases from V and 7 bases from J, with 18 bases in between. Per the germline V gene, CDR1 is SNHLY and CDR2 is FYNNEI. The CDR3 DNA reads TGTGCCAGCCATACAACCAGCCAGCGAAATGAGCAGTTCTTC. The encoded protein is CASHTTSQRNEQFF.

This chain links TRBV5-5 with TRBJ1-1, with TRBD1 matching over 10 bases. V trimming: 4 bases; J trimming: 7 bases; junction bases outside the gene matches: 4. Germline CDR1 is SGHKS and CDR2 is YYEKEE (reference sequence). The CDR3 extends over 13 amino acids. The CDR3 region is CASSRGTGVEAFF. The CDR3 DNA sequence: TGTGCCAGCAGCCGTGGGACAGGGGTTGAAGCTTTCTTT.

This sequence joins TRBV2 and TRBJ2-3, with D possibly matching TRBD2 (6 bases). The V gene's germline CDR1 is SNHLY and CDR2 FYNNEI. The V and J ends lost 8 bases and 4 bases respectively, with 13 bases between them. The CDR3 is 13 residues long. The CDR3 loop reads CASWGDISDTQYF. As DNA, the CDR3 is TGTGCCAGCTGGGGGGATATTTCAGATACGCAGTATTTT.

V and J are TRBV18 and TRBJ1-1; maybe TRBD1 (5 bases). This CDR3 has 16 amino acids. V shed 4 bases and J shed 4 bases, with 19 bases lying between them. Germline values: CDR1 KGHSH, CDR2 LQKENI. As DNA, the CDR3 is TGTGCCAGCTCACTCAACGGGCCGGGGGGAGCCACTGAAGCTTTCTTT. Its translation: CASSLNGPGGATEAFF.

This CDR3 reads CASSYASSYNEQFF. CDR3 bases: TGTGCCAGCAGCTATGCTAGCTCCTACAATGAGCAGTTCTTC. The rearrangement uses TRBV3-1 (or the pseudogene TRBV3-2) and TRBJ2-1; no definite D call. This CDR3 comprises 14 residues. With 5 bases removed from V and 0 bases from J, the gap between germline ends came to 8 bases. Germline CDR1 and CDR2: LGHDT and YNNKEL (reference sequence).

The genes are TRBV9 and TRBJ1-1; perhaps TRBD1 as D (5 bases). CDR1 is SGDLS, CDR2 YYNGEE, per germline. The CDR3 runs to 16 residues. V lost 4 bases, J lost 1 base, and 17 bases lay in between. CDR3 sequence: CASSRDRPGRNTEAFF. DNA for the CDR3: TGTGCCAGCAGCCGGGACCGGCCCGGGAGGAACACTGAAGCTTTCTTT.